This T cell receptor beta chain was recovered during a study of CD8 T cells in ankylosing spondylitis. Study conclusions and caveats: Prior work had noted some motif variants in reactive arthritis blood and synovial fluid. Blood of patients with ankylosing spondylitis appeared to be characterized by a TCR beta motif of seven or eight highly homologous variants.

Scientists made TCR beta libraries using quantitative 5'-RACE with molecular barcodes. Via MiXCR, TCRdb re-called the 5' RACE reads, giving one row per CDR3 protein. The sample yields 200,000 to 300,000 distinct CDR3 sequences, approximately 9% seen once. This clonotype was observed at least ten times. The antigen is unknown. The germline gives CDR1 SGHRS, CDR2 YFSETQ. V was clipped by 4 bases and J by 11 bases; unmatched bases: 14. The CDR3 spans 14 residues. The source is a male donor with ankylosing spondylitis or in good health (not recorded which). The chain links TRBV5-1 to TRBJ1-1; the match to TRBD1 covers 7 bases. The material sequenced was blood, either unsorted or a sorted T cell fraction (not recorded which). CDR3 region: CASSPPDRAQRAFF. The CDR3 DNA reads TGCGCCAGCAGCCCGCCAGACAGGGCTCAAAGGGCTTTCTTT.